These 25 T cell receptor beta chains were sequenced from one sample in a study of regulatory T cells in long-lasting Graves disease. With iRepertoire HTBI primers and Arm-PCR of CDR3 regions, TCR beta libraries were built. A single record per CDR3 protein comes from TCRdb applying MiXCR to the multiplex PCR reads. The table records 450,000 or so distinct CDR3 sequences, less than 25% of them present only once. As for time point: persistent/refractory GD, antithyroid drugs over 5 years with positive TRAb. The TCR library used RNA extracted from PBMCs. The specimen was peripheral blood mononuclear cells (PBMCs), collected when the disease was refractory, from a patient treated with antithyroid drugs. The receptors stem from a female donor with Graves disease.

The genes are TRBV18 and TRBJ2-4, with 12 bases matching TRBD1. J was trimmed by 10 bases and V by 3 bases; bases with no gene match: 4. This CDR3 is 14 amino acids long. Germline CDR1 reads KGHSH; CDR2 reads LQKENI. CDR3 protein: CASSPRDRGLIQYF. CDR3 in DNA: TGTGCCAGCTCACCCCGGGACAGGGGGCTTATTCAGTACTTC.

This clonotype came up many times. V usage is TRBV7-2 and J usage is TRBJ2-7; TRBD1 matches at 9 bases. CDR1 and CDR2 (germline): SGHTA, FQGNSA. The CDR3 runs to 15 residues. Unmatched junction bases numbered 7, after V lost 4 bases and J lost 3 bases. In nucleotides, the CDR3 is TGTGCCAGCAGCTCGACCGGGACAGGGCTCTACGAGCAGTACTTC. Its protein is CASSSTGTGLYEQYF. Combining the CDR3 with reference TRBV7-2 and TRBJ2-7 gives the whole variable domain GAGVSQSPSNKVTEKGKDVELRCDPISGHTALYWYRQSLGQGLEFLIYFQGNSAPDKSGLPSDRFSAERTGGSVSTLTIQRTQQEDSAVYLCASSSTGTGLYEQYFGPGTRLTVT.

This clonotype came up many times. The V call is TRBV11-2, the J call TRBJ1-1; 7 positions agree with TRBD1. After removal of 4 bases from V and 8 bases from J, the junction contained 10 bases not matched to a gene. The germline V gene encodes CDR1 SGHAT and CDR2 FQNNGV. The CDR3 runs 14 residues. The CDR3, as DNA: TGTGCCAGCAGCTCCAATTTACAGGGGCCCGAAGCTTTCTTT. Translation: CASSSNLQGPEAFF.

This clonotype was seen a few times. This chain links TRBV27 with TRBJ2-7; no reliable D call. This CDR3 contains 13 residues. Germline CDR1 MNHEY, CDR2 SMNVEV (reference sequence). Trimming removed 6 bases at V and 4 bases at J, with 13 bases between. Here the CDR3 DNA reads TGTGCCAGCAGCCCCCCCCGGCATTACGAGCAGTACTTC. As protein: CASSPPRHYEQYF.

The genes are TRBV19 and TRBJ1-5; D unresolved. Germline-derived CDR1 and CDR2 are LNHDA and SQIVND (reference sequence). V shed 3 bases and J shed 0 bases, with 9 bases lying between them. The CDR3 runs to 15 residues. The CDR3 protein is CASSITRYSNQPQHF. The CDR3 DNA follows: TGTGCCAGTAGTATTACCCGGTATAGCAATCAGCCCCAGCATTTT.

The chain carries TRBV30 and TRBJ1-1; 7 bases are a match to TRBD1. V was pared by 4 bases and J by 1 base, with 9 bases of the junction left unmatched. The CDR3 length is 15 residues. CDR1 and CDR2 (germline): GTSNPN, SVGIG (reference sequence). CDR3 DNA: TGTGCCTGGATAGGGGGCGAAACGGGGAACACTGAAGCTTTCTTT. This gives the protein CAWIGGETGNTEAFF.

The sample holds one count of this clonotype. CDR3 amino acids: CASSQGKGLNTEAFF. The DNA for the CDR3 is TGCGCCAGCAGCCAAGGTAAGGGGCTAAACACTGAAGCTTTCTTT. The chain employs TRBV4-1 and TRBJ1-1; D possibly corresponds to TRBD1 (5 bases). CDR1 and CDR2 (germline): MGHRA, YSYEKL. The CDR3 spans 15 residues. V was clipped by 1 base and J by 2 bases, with 11 bases between them.

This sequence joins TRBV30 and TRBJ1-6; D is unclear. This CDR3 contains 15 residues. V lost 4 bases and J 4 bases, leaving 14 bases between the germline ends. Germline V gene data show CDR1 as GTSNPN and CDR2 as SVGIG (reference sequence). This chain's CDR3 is CAWNTQDGYNSPLHF. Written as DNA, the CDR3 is TGTGCCTGGAATACCCAGGACGGGTATAATTCACCCCTCCACTTT.

CDR3 loop: CASSYSTSGTGYKVPGANVLTF. The DNA for the CDR3 is TGTGCCAGCAGTTACTCGACGTCAGGGACAGGTTACAAAGTGCCTGGGGCCAACGTCCTGACTTTC. The V gene is TRBV6-2 or TRBV6-3, the J gene TRBJ2-6; 8 nucleotides line up with TRBD1. Per germline, CDR1 MNHEY and CDR2 SVGEGT. This CDR3 has 22 amino acids. V gave up 0 bases and J gave up 2 bases; unmatched junction bases: 18.

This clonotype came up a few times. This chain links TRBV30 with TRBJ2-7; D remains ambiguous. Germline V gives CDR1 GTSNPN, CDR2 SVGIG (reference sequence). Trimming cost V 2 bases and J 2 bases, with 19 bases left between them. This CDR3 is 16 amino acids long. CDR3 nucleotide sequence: TGTGCCTGGAGTCCGCCGGGCCCACTCCTGGCCTACGAGCAGTACTTC. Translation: CAWSPPGPLLAYEQYF. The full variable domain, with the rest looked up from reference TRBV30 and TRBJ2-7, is SQTIHQWPATLVQPVGSPLSLECTVEGTSNPNLYWYRQAAGRGLQLLFYSVGIGQISSEVPQNLSASRPQDRQFILSSKKLLLSDSGFYLCAWSPPGPLLAYEQYFGPGTRLTVT.

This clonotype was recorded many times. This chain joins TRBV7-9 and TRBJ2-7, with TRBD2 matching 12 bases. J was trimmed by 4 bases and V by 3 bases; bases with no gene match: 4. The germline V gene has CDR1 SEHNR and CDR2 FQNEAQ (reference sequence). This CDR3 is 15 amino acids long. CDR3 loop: CASSLASGRVYEQYF. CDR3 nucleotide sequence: TGTGCCAGCAGCTTGGCTAGCGGGAGGGTGTACGAGCAGTACTTC.

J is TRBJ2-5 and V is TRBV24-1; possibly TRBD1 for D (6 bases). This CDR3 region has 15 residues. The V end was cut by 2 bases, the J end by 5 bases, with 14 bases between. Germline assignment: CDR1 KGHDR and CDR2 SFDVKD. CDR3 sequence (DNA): TGTGCCACCAGTGATTCCTCGACAGGCCTGGAGACCCAGTACTTC. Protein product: CATSDSSTGLETQYF.

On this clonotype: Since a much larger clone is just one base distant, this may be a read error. The CDR3 DNA reads TGTGCCAGCAGTTCACTGGACAGGGCCATCTATGGCTTCACCTTC. Residues: CASSSLDRAIYGFTF. The chain employs TRBV6-9 and TRBJ1-2, with 8 positions matching TRBD1. Germline V lookup: CDR1 MNHGY, CDR2 SVAAGI. This CDR3 is 15 amino acids long.

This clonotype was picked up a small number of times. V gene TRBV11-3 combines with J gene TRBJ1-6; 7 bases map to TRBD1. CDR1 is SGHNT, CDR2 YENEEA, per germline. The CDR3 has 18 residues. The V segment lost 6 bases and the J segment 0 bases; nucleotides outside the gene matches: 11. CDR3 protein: CASRQVGSGGSYNSPLHF. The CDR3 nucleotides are TGTGCCAGCAGACAAGTGGGGTCAGGGGGCTCCTATAATTCACCCCTCCACTTT.

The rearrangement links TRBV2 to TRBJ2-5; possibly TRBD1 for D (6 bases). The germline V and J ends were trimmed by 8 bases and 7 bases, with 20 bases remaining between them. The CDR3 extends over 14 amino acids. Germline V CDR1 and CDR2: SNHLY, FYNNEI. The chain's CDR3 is CASLLGQPGGTQYF. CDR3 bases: TGTGCCAGCCTCCTAGGACAGCCGGGTGGGACCCAGTACTTC.

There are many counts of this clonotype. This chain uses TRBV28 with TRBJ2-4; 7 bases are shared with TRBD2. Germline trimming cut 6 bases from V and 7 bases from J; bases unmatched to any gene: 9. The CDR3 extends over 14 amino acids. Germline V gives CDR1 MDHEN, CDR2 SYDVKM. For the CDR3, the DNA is TGTGCCAGCAGCCGGGCGGGGGTACAGAACATTCAGTACTTC. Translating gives CASSRAGVQNIQYF.

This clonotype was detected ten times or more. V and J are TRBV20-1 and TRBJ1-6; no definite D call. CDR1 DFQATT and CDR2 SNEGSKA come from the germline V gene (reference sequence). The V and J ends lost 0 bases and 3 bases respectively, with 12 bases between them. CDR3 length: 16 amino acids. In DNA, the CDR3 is TGCAGTGCTAGAGATTACGGCCTAGTCTATAATTCACCCCTCCACTTT. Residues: CSARDYGLVYNSPLHF.

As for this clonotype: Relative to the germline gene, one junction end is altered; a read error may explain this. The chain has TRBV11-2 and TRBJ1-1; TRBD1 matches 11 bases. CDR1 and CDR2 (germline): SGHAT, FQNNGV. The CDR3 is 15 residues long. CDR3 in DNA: TGTGCCAGCAGCTCGCCGGGACAGGGGGACACTGAAGCTCTCTTT. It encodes CASSSPGQGDTEALF.

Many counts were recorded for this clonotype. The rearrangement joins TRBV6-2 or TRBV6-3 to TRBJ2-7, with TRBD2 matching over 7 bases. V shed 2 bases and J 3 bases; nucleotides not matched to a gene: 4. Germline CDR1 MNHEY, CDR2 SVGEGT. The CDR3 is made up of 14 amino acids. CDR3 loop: CASSYAGVFYEQYF. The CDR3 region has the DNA TGTGCCAGCAGTTACGCGGGGGTATTCTACGAGCAGTACTTC.

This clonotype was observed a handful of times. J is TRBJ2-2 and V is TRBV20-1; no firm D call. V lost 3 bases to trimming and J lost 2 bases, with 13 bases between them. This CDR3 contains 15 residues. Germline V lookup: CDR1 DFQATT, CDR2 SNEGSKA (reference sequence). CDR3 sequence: CSASPRHGNTGELFF. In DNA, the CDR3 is TGCAGTGCTAGCCCTCGTCACGGCAACACCGGGGAGCTGTTTTTT.

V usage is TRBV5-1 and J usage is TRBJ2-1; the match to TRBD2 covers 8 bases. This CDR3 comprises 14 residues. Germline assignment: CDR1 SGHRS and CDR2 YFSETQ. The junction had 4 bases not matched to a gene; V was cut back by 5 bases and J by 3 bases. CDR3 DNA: TGCGCCAGCAGGCTAGGGACTAGCTACAATGAGCAGTTCTTC. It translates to CASRLGTSYNEQFF.

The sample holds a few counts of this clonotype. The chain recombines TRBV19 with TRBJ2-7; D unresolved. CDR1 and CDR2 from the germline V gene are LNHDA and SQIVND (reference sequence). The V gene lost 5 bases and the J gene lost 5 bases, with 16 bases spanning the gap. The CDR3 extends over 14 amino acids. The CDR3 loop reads CASSGALGFHEQYF. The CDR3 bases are TGTGCCAGTAGTGGAGCCTTGGGATTCCACGAGCAGTACTTC.

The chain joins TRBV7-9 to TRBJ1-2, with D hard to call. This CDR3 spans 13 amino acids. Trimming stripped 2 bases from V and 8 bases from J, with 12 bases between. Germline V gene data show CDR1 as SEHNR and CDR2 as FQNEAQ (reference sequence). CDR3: CASSLMQVRGYTF. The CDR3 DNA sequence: TGTGCCAGCAGCTTAATGCAAGTGCGGGGCTACACCTTC.

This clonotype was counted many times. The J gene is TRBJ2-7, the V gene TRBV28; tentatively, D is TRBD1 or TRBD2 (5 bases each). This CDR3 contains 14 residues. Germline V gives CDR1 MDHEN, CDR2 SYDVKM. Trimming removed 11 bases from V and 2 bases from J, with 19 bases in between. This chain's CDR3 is CAAALEGPPYEQYF. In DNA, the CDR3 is TGTGCCGCCGCACTCGAGGGGCCCCCCTACGAGCAGTACTTC. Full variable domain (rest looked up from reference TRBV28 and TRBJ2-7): DVKVTQSSRYLVKRTGEKVFLECVQDMDHENMFWYRQDPGLGLRLIYFSYDVKMKEKGDIPEGYSVSREKKERFSLILESASTNQTSMYLCAAALEGPPYEQYFGPGTRLTVT.

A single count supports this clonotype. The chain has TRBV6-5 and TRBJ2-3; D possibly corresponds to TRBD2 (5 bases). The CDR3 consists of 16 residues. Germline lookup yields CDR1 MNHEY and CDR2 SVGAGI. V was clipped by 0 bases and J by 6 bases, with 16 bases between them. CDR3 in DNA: TGTGCCAGCAGTTACTCACTAGTTTCGTCCCCGGATACGCAGTATTTT. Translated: CASSYSLVSSPDTQYF.